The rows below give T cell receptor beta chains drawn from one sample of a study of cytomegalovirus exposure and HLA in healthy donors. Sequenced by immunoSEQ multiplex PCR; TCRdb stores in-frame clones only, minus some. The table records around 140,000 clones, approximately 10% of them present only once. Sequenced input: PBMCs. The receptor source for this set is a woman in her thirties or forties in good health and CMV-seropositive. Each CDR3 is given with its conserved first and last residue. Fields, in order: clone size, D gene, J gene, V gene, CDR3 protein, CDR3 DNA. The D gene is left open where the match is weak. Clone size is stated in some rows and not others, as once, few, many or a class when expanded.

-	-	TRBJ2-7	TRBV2	CASSAGRGHYEQYF	TGTGCCAGCAGTGCGGGCAGGGGCCACTACGAGCAGTACTTC
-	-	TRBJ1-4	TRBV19	CASSKAQGTNEKLFF	TGTGCCAGTAGTAAGGCCCAGGGAACTAATGAAAAACTGTTTTTT
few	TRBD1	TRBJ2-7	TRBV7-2	CASSLVGQGAYEQYF	TGTGCCAGCAGCTTAGTGGGACAGGGGGCCTACGAGCAGTACTTC
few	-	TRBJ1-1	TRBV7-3	CASSFGANTEAFF	TGTGCCAGCAGCTTTGGGGCGAACACTGAAGCTTTCTTT
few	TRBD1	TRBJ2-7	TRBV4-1	CASSPGTVGYEQYF	TGCGCCAGCAGCCCGGGGACAGTAGGCTACGAGCAGTACTTC
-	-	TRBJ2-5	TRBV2	CASSDVGLRETQYF	TGTGCCAGCAGTGATGTCGGTCTTCGGGAGACCCAGTACTTC
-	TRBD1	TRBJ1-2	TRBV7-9	CASSSQGPYGYTF	TGTGCCAGCAGCTCACAGGGGCCTTATGGCTACACCTTC
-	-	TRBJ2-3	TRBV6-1	CASTHPGGDTQYF	TGTGCCAGCACTCACCCCGGGGGAGATACGCAGTATTTT
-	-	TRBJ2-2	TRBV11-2	CASSLVRGRSNTGELFF	TGTGCCAGCAGCTTAGTTCGGGGAAGATCGAACACCGGGGAGCTGTTTTTT
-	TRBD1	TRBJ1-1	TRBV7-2	CASSRRTGGGPEAFF	TGTGCCAGCAGCCGACGGACAGGGGGAGGCCCTGAAGCTTTCTTT
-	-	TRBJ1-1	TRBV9	CASSVIGGNTEAFF	TGTGCCAGCAGCGTTATAGGGGGAAACACTGAAGCTTTCTTT
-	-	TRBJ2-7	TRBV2	CASRGGTSGEQYF	TGTGCCAGCAGAGGAGGAACTTCTGGCGAGCAGTACTTC
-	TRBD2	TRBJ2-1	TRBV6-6	CASEERGGVSEQFF	TGTGCCAGCGAAGAGCGGGGGGGGGTGAGTGAGCAGTTCTTC
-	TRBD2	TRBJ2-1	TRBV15	CATNPGLAGDYSYNEQFF	TGTGCCACAAATCCGGGACTAGCGGGGGACTACTCCTACAATGAGCAGTTCTTC
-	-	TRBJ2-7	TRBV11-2	CASSLVPSQSYEQYF	TGTGCCAGCAGCTTAGTCCCTAGCCAATCCTACGAGCAGTACTTC
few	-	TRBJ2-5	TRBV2	CASSVRSAGLGETQYF	TGTGCCAGCAGTGTCCGTTCGGCAGGGCTGGGGGAGACCCAGTACTTC
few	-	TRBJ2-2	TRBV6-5	CASSEADTGELFF	TGTGCCAGCAGTGAGGCAGATACCGGGGAGCTGTTTTTT
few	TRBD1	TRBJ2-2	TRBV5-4	CASSNYTVLTGTGNLGELFF	TGTGCCAGCAGCAACTATACGGTCCTAACAGGGACAGGGAATTTGGGGGAGCTGTTTTTT
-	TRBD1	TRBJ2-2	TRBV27	CASRSTSRGFTGELFF	TGTGCCAGCAGGAGTACGAGCAGGGGGTTCACCGGGGAGCTGTTTTTT
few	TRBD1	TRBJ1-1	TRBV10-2	CASSMDRDFMNTEAFF	TGCGCCAGCAGTATGGACAGGGATTTCATGAACACTGAAGCTTTCTTT
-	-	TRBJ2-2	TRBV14	CASSLTVTGELFF	TGTGCCAGCAGCCTTACGGTCACCGGGGAGCTGTTTTTT
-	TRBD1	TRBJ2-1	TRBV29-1	CSVAGQVGNEQFF	TGCAGCGTTGCGGGACAGGTCGGCAATGAGCAGTTCTTC
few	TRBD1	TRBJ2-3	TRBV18	CASSRGTASTDTQYF	TGTGCCAGCTCACGAGGGACAGCTAGCACAGATACGCAGTATTTT
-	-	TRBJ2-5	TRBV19	CASSPGGHETQYF	TGTGCCAGTAGTCCCGGGGGGCATGAGACCCAGTACTTC
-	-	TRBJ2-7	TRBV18	CASSPLREDSYEQYF	TGTGCCAGCTCACCGCTCAGGGAGGACTCCTACGAGCAGTACTTC
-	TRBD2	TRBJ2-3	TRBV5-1	CASSILAGGGPDTQYF	TGCGCCAGCAGCATATTAGCGGGGGGAGGACCAGATACGCAGTATTTT
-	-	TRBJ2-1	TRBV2	CASYLSDEQFF	TGTGCCAGCTATTTATCAGATGAGCAGTTCTTC
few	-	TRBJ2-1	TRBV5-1	CASSPQGIAYNEQFF	TGCGCCAGCAGCCCCCAGGGGATCGCCTACAATGAGCAGTTCTTC
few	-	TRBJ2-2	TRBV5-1	CASSLTASVTGELFF	TGCGCCAGCAGCTTGACAGCTTCGGTCACCGGGGAGCTGTTTTTT
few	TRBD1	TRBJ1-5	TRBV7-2	CASTRDRDQPQHF	TGTGCCAGCACCCGGGACAGGGACCAGCCCCAGCATTTT
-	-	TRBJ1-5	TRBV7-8	CASSLERSGNQPQHF	TGTGCCAGCAGCTTAGAGAGATCGGGCAATCAGCCCCAGCATTTT
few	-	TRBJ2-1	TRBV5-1	CASHIGQSYNEQFF	TGCGCCAGTCACATTGGACAGTCTTACAATGAGCAGTTCTTC
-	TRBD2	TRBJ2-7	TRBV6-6	CASRTSGLTYEQYF	TGTGCCAGCAGAACTAGCGGATTAACCTACGAGCAGTACTTC
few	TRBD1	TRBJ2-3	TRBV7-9	CASRQGTGDDTQYF	TGTGCCAGCAGGCAGGGGACAGGGGACGATACGCAGTATTTT
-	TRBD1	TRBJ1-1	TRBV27	CASSQQGRTEAFF	TGTGCCAGCAGTCAACAGGGGAGAACTGAAGCTTTCTTT
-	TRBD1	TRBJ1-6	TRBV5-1	CASSIQDRGYNSPLHF	TGCGCCAGCAGCATCCAGGACAGGGGCTATAATTCACCCCTCCACTTT
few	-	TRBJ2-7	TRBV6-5	CASGRGSEQYF	TGTGCTTCGGGGAGGGGGTCCGAGCAGTACTTC
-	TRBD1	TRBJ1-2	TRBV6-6	CASSRQGADGYTF	TGTGCCAGCAGTCGACAGGGGGCTGATGGCTACACCTTC